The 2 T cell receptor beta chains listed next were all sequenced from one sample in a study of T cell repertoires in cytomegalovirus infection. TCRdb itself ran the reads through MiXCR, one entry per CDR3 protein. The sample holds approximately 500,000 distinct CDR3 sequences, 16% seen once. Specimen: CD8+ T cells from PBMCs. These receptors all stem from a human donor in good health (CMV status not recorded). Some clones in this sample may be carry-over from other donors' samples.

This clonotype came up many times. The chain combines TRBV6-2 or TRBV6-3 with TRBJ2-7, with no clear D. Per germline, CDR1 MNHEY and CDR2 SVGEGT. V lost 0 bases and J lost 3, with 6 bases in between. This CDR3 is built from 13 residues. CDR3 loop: CASSYSVGYEQYF. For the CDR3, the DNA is TGTGCCAGCAGTTACTCCGTAGGCTACGAGCAGTACTTC.

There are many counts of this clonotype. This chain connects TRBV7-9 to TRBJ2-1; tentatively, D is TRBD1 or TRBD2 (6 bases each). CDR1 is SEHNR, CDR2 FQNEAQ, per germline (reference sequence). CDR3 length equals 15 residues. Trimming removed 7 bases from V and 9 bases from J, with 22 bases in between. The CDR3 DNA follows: TGTGCCAGCACCTATCCGGGGGCCCCAGCCCCTGAGCAGTTCTTC. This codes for CASTYPGAPAPEQFF.